This TCR beta chain was retrieved from a study of blood T cells in healthy people across ages. General study points: Both higher diversity and more naive CD4+ cells marked long-lived donors when set against aged donors.

Using a J-beta primer mix together with a sample-barcoded 5' primer, a second PCR was run for about 6 to 11 cycles. TCRdb called the 5' RACE reads again in MiXCR, with one record for every CDR3 protein. Of 650,000 to 1,000,000 distinct CDR3 sequences in the sample, roughly 40% are singletons; the top ten hold roughly 13%. Germline values: CDR1 SGDLS, CDR2 YYNGEE. The CDR3 contains 15 residues. Losses at the gene ends were 1 base for V and 0 bases for J; bases not matched to a gene: 1. About this clonotype itself: Its antigen is not known.

The receptor's source is a young man in good health. The V gene is TRBV9, the J gene TRBJ2-1; 7 bases are shared with TRBD2. The source material was blood. CDR3: CASSVSGDSYNEQFF. CDR3 bases: TGTGCCAGCAGCGTAAGCGGGGACTCCTACAATGAGCAGTTCTTC. Full variable domain (missing parts from reference TRBV9 and TRBJ2-1): DSGVTQTPKHLITATGQRVTLRCSPRSGDLSVYWYQQSLDQGLQFLIQYYNGEERAKGNILERFSAQQFPDLHSELNLSSLELGDSALYFCASSVSGDSYNEQFFGPGTRLTVL.